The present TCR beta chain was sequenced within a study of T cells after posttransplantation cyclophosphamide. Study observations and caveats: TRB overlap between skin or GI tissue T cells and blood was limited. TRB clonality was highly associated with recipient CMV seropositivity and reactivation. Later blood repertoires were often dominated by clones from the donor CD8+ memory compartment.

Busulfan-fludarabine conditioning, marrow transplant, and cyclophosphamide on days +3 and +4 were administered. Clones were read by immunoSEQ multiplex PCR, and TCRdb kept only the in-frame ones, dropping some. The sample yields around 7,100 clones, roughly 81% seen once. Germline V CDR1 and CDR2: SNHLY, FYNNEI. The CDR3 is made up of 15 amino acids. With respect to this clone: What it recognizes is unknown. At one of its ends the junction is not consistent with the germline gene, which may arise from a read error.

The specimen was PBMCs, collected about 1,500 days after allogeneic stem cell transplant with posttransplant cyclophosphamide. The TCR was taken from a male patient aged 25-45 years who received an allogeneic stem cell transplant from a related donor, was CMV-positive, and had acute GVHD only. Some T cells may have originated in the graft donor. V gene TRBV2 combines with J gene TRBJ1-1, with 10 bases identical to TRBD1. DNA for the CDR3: TGTGCCAGCAGCGGGACAGGGGCGGTGAAGACTGAAGCTTTCTTT. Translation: CASSGTGAVKTEAFF.